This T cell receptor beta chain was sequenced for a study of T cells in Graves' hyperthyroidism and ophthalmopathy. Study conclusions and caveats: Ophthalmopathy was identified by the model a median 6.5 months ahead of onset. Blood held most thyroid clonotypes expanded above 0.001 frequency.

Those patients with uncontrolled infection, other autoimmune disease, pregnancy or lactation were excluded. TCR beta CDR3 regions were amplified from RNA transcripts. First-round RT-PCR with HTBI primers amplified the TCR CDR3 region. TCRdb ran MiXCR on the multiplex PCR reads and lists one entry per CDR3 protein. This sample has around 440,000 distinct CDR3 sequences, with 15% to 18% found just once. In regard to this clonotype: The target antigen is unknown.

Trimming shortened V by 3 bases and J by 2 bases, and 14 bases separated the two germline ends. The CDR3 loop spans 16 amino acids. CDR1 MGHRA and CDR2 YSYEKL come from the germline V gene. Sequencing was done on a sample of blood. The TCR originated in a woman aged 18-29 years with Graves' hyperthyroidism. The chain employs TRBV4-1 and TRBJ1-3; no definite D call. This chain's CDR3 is CASSHPPGGTGNTIYF. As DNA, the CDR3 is TGCGCCAGCAGCCACCCACCGGGTGGTACTGGAAACACCATATATTTT.